This T cell receptor beta chain originates from a study of cytomegalovirus exposure and HLA in healthy donors. Assay used: immunoSEQ multiplex PCR; TCRdb lists only in-frame clones, some missing. The sample has 260,000 or so clones; roughly 90% are singletons. Germline V gene data show CDR1 as LNHDA and CDR2 as SQIVND (reference sequence). This CDR3 comprises 14 residues. With 5 bases removed from V and 1 base from J, the gap between germline ends came to 11 bases. Sequencing input: PBMCs. This receptor was taken from a woman under 30 in good health and CMV-seronegative. The chain couples TRBV19 to TRBJ1-1, with D unresolved. The CDR3 here is CASSVRNRNTEAFF. CDR3 bases: TGTGCCAGTAGTGTGAGGAACCGGAACACTGAAGCTTTCTTT.